These T cell receptor beta chains were read from a single sample in a study of cytomegalovirus exposure and HLA in healthy donors. This table comes from immunoSEQ multiplex PCR, and its TCRdb copy is limited to in-frame clones, with some not included. Among some 150,000 clones listed, approximately 88% were seen once. The sequenced material came from PBMCs. Every receptor here comes from a woman in her thirties in good health and CMV-seronegative. Each CDR3 is given with its conserved first and last residue. The order of the fields is J gene, V gene, CDR3 protein.

j_gene: TRBJ1-1; v_gene: TRBV11-2; CDR3aa: CASSSTGNTEAFF
j_gene: TRBJ2-1; v_gene: TRBV11-3; CDR3aa: CASSLVGGLAGGPRNEQFF
j_gene: TRBJ2-6; v_gene: TRBV4-1; CDR3aa: CASSQDPGQFHSGANVLTF
j_gene: TRBJ2-3; v_gene: TRBV6-4; CDR3aa: CASSDTGVTQYF
j_gene: TRBJ1-3; v_gene: TRBV5-6; CDR3aa: CASSLYRDWEGTIYF
j_gene: TRBJ2-5; v_gene: TRBV5-4; CDR3aa: CASSTRTEKWETQYF
j_gene: TRBJ2-7; v_gene: TRBV5-4; CDR3aa: CASSPGTEYEQYF
j_gene: TRBJ2-2; v_gene: TRBV2; CDR3aa: CASGRGGTGELFF
j_gene: TRBJ1-6; v_gene: TRBV7-2; CDR3aa: CASSLEVRVWDSPLHF
j_gene: TRBJ2-1; v_gene: TRBV7-3; CDR3aa: CASSLGTGVNEQFF
j_gene: TRBJ1-1; v_gene: TRBV4-2; CDR3aa: CASRPTGEGTEAFF
j_gene: TRBJ2-3; v_gene: TRBV9; CDR3aa: CASSITSTDTQYF
j_gene: TRBJ2-5; v_gene: TRBV27; CDR3aa: CASSSPAGGLGTQYF
j_gene: TRBJ2-1; v_gene: TRBV29-1; CDR3aa: CSGAANYNEQFF
j_gene: TRBJ2-5; v_gene: TRBV5-1; CDR3aa: CASSLANGYQETQYF
j_gene: TRBJ2-7; v_gene: TRBV7-6; CDR3aa: CASSLSGRAGYEQYF
j_gene: TRBJ1-2; v_gene: TRBV7-2; CDR3aa: CASSRTGLLGNGYTF
j_gene: TRBJ1-3; v_gene: TRBV19; CDR3aa: CACVQVNRGNTIYF
j_gene: TRBJ1-1; v_gene: TRBV11-2; CDR3aa: CASSPRGGLNTEAFF
j_gene: TRBJ2-7; v_gene: TRBV28; CDR3aa: CASSPGGSLSYEQYF
j_gene: TRBJ2-5; v_gene: TRBV7-2; CDR3aa: CASSLEPSRVGTQYF
j_gene: TRBJ1-1; v_gene: TRBV10-3; CDR3aa: CATGDRLGTFF
j_gene: TRBJ2-7; v_gene: TRBV7-2; CDR3aa: CASSSIPGTGIEQYF
j_gene: TRBJ2-7; v_gene: TRBV27; CDR3aa: CASGGAGYEQYF
j_gene: TRBJ2-1; v_gene: TRBV2; CDR3aa: CASPPSGGAHNEQFF
j_gene: TRBJ1-1; v_gene: TRBV27; CDR3aa: CASHVGGATEAFF
j_gene: TRBJ2-7; v_gene: TRBV4-1; CDR3aa: CASSQVGQGWKYF
j_gene: TRBJ2-3; v_gene: TRBV9; CDR3aa: CASSAGTSGDTDTQYF
j_gene: TRBJ1-2; v_gene: TRBV6-1; CDR3aa: CASSELGQGYGRYGYTF
j_gene: TRBJ2-7; v_gene: TRBV12-5; CDR3aa: CASGFQTVTYEQYF
j_gene: TRBJ1-1; v_gene: TRBV4-3; CDR3aa: CASSPGHPLEAFF
j_gene: TRBJ2-3; v_gene: TRBV6-5; CDR3aa: CASRPTSGRADTQYF
j_gene: TRBJ2-5; v_gene: TRBV5-5; CDR3aa: CASSLGGSGSETQYF
j_gene: TRBJ1-5; v_gene: TRBV30; CDR3aa: CAWTGEGNQPQHF
j_gene: TRBJ1-1; v_gene: TRBV5-4; CDR3aa: CASSPGNTEAFF
j_gene: TRBJ1-4; v_gene: TRBV7-2; CDR3aa: CASSLEQGAREKLFF
j_gene: TRBJ1-1; v_gene: TRBV2; CDR3aa: CASVQWGQGEAFF
j_gene: TRBJ2-3; v_gene: TRBV27; CDR3aa: CASSLTHLSGRFDTQYF
j_gene: TRBJ2-1; v_gene: TRBV4-1; CDR3aa: CASSQLAGGPRQFF
j_gene: TRBJ2-3; v_gene: TRBV6-4; CDR3aa: CASSLTSFDTQYF
j_gene: TRBJ1-2; v_gene: TRBV19; CDR3aa: CASRETEYGYTF
j_gene: TRBJ2-5; v_gene: TRBV11-2; CDR3aa: CASRRTSGYRETQYF
j_gene: TRBJ1-2; v_gene: TRBV28; CDR3aa: CASSFLQGGYTF
j_gene: TRBJ1-1; v_gene: TRBV7-9; CDR3aa: CASSFAGNTEAFF
j_gene: TRBJ1-1; v_gene: TRBV19; CDR3aa: CASRYGPGARNTEAFF
j_gene: TRBJ2-3; v_gene: TRBV6-5; CDR3aa: CASSAQSGTTGTQYF